Listed below are T cell receptor beta chains from one sample, sequenced in a study of cytomegalovirus exposure and HLA in healthy donors. Method: immunoSEQ multiplex PCR; TCRdb's copy keeps in-frame clones and lacks some. The sample has 70,000 to 85,000 clones, approximately 74% seen once. Sequenced input: PBMCs. The receptors were gathered from a man aged 40-49 years in good health and CMV-seropositive. CDR3s include the opening cysteine and the closing phenylalanine or tryptophan. D genes are given only for firm matches. Clone size is given for some rows only: seen once, a few or many times, or a class if the clone is expanded.

V: TRBV5-1
D: TRBD1
size: NA
J: TRBJ2-4
DNA: TGCGCCAGCAGCCGCCGGGACAGGGGGAGAGGTGAAAACATTCAGTACTTC
CDR3: CASSRRDRGRGENIQYF

V: TRBV7-2
D: TRBD2
size: NA
J: TRBJ2-1
DNA: TGTGCCAGCAGCTCCACTAGCGGGAGCCGGGGAAATGAGCAGTTCTTC
CDR3: CASSSTSGSRGNEQFF

V: TRBV30
D: NA
size: NA
J: TRBJ1-1
DNA: TGTGCCTGGAGTGTAGGAGGGTCTGAAGCTTTCTTT
CDR3: CAWSVGGSEAFF

V: TRBV7-6
D: NA
size: NA
J: TRBJ2-7
DNA: TGTGCCAGCAGCTTATTCAGGGCCGAGCAGTACTTC
CDR3: CASSLFRAEQYF

V: TRBV28
D: NA
size: NA
J: TRBJ2-2
DNA: TGTGCCAGCAGTTTTGGGGCTGCGACCGGGGAGCTGTTTTTT
CDR3: CASSFGAATGELFF

V: TRBV28
D: TRBD1
size: NA
J: TRBJ1-6
DNA: TGTGCCAGCAGTCCCGACGACAGGGGCGCGAGGTCACCCCTCCACTTT
CDR3: CASSPDDRGARSPLHF

V: TRBV6-5
D: NA
size: NA
J: TRBJ1-6
DNA: TGTGCCAGCAGTCTCTTGGCCCCGAGGCAATCACCCCTCCACTTT
CDR3: CASSLLAPRQSPLHF

V: TRBV6-1
D: NA
size: NA
J: TRBJ1-2
DNA: TGTGCCAGCAGTGAAGTAGGGGATGGCTACACCTTC
CDR3: CASSEVGDGYTF

V: TRBV6-5
D: TRBD1
size: once
J: TRBJ1-2
DNA: TGTGCCAGCAGTTCCACCGGGACAGGGGGGTATGGCTACACCTTC
CDR3: CASSSTGTGGYGYTF

V: TRBV30
D: TRBD2
size: NA
J: TRBJ2-1
DNA: TGTGCCTGGATGCTAGCGGGAGGAGGAAATGAGCAGTTCTTC
CDR3: CAWMLAGGGNEQFF

V: TRBV7-2
D: TRBD2
size: NA
J: TRBJ2-7
DNA: TGTGCCAGCAGCTTAGTTTCGACTAGCGGGCGGAGCTCCTACGAGCAGTACTTC
CDR3: CASSLVSTSGRSSYEQYF

V: TRBV7-2
D: TRBD1
size: NA
J: TRBJ1-4
DNA: TGTGCCAGCAGCTTGGACAGGGGAAATAATGAAAAACTGTTTTTT
CDR3: CASSLDRGNNEKLFF

V: TRBV27
D: TRBD2
size: NA
J: TRBJ2-1
DNA: TGTGCCAGCAGTTCAGGACTAGCGGGGTACAGCTCCTACAATGAGCAGTTCTTC
CDR3: CASSSGLAGYSSYNEQFF

V: TRBV30
D: TRBD2
size: NA
J: TRBJ2-1
DNA: TGTGCCTGGACCCGTACTAGCGATAGCTCCTACAATGAGCAGTTCTTC
CDR3: CAWTRTSDSSYNEQFF

V: TRBV6-1
D: NA
size: NA
J: TRBJ2-6
DNA: TGTGCCAGCAGTGAGAGGATCTCTGGGGCCAACGTCCTGACTTTC
CDR3: CASSERISGANVLTF

V: TRBV30
D: NA
size: NA
J: TRBJ1-1
DNA: TGTGCCTGGACCCTAATGTCACTTCGGAACACTGAAGCTTTCTTT
CDR3: CAWTLMSLRNTEAFF

V: TRBV4-3
D: NA
size: NA
J: TRBJ2-7
DNA: TGCGCCAGCAGCCACCCGATGGGTCTCCGAAATACGAGGGCATACGAGCAGTACTTC
CDR3: CASSHPMGLRNTRAYEQYF

V: TRBV11-2
D: TRBD1
size: NA
J: TRBJ2-2
DNA: TGTGCCAGCAGCCCGGACAGGGGGTATACCGGGGAGCTGTTTTTT
CDR3: CASSPDRGYTGELFF

V: TRBV5-1
D: TRBD2
size: NA
J: TRBJ2-2
DNA: TGCGCCAGCAGCTTGCCGGGCGGGGGCACCGGGGAGCTGTTTTTT
CDR3: CASSLPGGGTGELFF

V: TRBV7-2
D: NA
size: NA
J: TRBJ1-3
DNA: TGTGCCAGCAGCACCACGGCTGGAAACACCATATATTTT
CDR3: CASSTTAGNTIYF

V: TRBV5-4
D: NA
size: NA
J: TRBJ2-5
DNA: TGTGCCAGCAGCTCTGGGGCAGGGCAAGAGACCCAGTACTTC
CDR3: CASSSGAGQETQYF

V: TRBV19
D: TRBD1
size: NA
J: TRBJ2-7
DNA: TGTGCCAGTAGTACAGCCCTAGGGGGCGCGACCTACGAGCAGTACTTC
CDR3: CASSTALGGATYEQYF

V: TRBV28
D: TRBD1
size: NA
J: TRBJ1-2
DNA: TGTGCCAGCAGCACCGGGACAGGGTTATATGGCTACACCTTC
CDR3: CASSTGTGLYGYTF

V: TRBV6-5
D: NA
size: many
J: TRBJ1-1
DNA: TGTGCCAGCAGTTACTCCGTGAGGACTGAAGCTTTCTTT
CDR3: CASSYSVRTEAFF

V: TRBV15
D: TRBD2
size: NA
J: TRBJ2-7
DNA: TGTGCCACCAGCAGAGATCTAGCGGGGGACCGCGAGCAGTACTTC
CDR3: CATSRDLAGDREQYF

V: TRBV7-3
D: NA
size: few
J: TRBJ1-5
DNA: TGTGCCAGCAGCCCGGGTGGGGCAGGGTATAATCAGCCCCAGCATTTT
CDR3: CASSPGGAGYNQPQHF

V: TRBV11-2
D: NA
size: NA
J: TRBJ2-7
DNA: TGTGCCAGCAGCTCGCGCGGACTTTTCTCCTACGAGCAGTACTTC
CDR3: CASSSRGLFSYEQYF

V: TRBV6-5
D: NA
size: NA
J: TRBJ1-2
DNA: TGTGCCAGCAGCGGGTGGAGGGGGGGCCGCCTCGGCTACACCTTC
CDR3: CASSGWRGGRLGYTF

V: TRBV28
D: TRBD1
size: NA
J: TRBJ1-1
DNA: TGTGCCAGCAGTTTAGGACAGGGGGCCACTGAAGCTTTCTTT
CDR3: CASSLGQGATEAFF

V: TRBV29-1
D: NA
size: NA
J: TRBJ2-7
DNA: TGCAGCGTTGATCGCGGGGGCGGAGAGCAGTACTTC
CDR3: CSVDRGGGEQYF

V: TRBV19
D: NA
size: NA
J: TRBJ2-5
DNA: TGTGCCAGTAGTCTCTCCTTGGGGGCTCAAGAGACCCAGTACTTC
CDR3: CASSLSLGAQETQYF